Here is one T cell receptor beta chain with its context. The antigen is unknown. The data derive from a study of T cell clones after liver transplantation. Findings of the study overall: The donor-reactive repertoire was only partly measurable in a couple of subjects, lacking donor cells.

The V gene's germline CDR1 is SGHTA and CDR2 FQGTGA. Trimming stripped 8 bases from V and 0 bases from J, with 10 bases between. This CDR3 comprises 13 residues. Repertoires were generated with immunoSEQ multiplex PCR, while TCRdb's copy carries only in-frame clones and drops some. The sample includes tens of thousands of clones, roughly 80% of them seen just once. The source was CD4+ T cells from blood, collected around 50 months after liver transplant. This rearrangement joins TRBV7-3 to TRBJ2-5, with a weak D call TRBD1 (5 bases). This TCR came from a human patient who received a liver transplant. The graft donor may account for some of the T cells. The CDR3 here is CASSRGDQETQYF. The CDR3 bases are TGTGCCAGCTCAAGGGGTGACCAAGAGACCCAGTACTTC.